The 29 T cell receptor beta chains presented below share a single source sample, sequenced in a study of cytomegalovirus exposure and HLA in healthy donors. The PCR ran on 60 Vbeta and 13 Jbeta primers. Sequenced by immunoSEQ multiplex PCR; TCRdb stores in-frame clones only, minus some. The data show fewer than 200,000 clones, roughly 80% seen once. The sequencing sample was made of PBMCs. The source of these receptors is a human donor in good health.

Here the CDR3 reads CASSPQDSYGYTF. The DNA of the CDR3 is TGTGCCAGCAGCCCCCAGGACAGTTATGGCTACACCTTC. This chain connects TRBV7-3 to TRBJ1-2; maybe TRBD1 (6 bases). Per germline, CDR1 SGHTA and CDR2 FQGTGA. CDR3 length: 13 residues. V shed 5 bases and J shed 5 bases, with 12 bases lying between them.

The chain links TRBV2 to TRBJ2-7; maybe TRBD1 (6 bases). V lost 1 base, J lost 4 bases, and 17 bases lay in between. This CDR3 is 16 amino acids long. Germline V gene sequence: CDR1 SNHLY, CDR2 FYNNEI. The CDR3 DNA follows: TGTGCCAGCAGTGAAGAAAGGCCAGGGGACGGATACGAGCAGTACTTC. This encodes CASSEERPGDGYEQYF.

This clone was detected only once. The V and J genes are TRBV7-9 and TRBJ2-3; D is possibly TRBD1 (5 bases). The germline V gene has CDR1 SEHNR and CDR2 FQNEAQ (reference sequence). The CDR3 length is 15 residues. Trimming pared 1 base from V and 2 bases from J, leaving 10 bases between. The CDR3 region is CASSLEQAYTDTQYF. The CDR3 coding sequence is TGTGCCAGCAGCTTAGAACAGGCGTACACAGATACGCAGTATTTT.

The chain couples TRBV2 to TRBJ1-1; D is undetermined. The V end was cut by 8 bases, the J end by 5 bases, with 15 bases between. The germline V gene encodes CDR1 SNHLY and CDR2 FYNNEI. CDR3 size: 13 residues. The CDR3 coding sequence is TGTGCCAGCGACTGGGGAGGGAAAACTGAAGCTTTCTTT. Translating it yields CASDWGGKTEAFF.

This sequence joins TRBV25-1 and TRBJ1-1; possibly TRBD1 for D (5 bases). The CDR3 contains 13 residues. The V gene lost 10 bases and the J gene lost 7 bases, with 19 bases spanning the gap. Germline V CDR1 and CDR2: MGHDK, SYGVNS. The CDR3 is CATGGVGLCEAFF. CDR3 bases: TGTGCCACCGGGGGGGTGGGGTTGTGTGAAGCTTTCTTT.

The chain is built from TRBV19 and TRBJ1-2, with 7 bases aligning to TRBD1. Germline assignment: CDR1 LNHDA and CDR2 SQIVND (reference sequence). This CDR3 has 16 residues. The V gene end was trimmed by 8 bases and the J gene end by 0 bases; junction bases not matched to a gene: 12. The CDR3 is CASRGRDRAPNYGYTF. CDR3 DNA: TGTGCCAGTCGAGGACGAGACAGGGCCCCTAACTATGGCTACACCTTC.

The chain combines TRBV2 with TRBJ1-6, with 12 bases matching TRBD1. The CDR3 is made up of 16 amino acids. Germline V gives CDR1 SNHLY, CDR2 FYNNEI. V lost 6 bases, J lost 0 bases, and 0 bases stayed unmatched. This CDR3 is CASRGQGASYNSPLHF. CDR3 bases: TGTGCCAGCAGGGGACAGGGGGCCTCCTATAATTCACCCCTCCACTTT.

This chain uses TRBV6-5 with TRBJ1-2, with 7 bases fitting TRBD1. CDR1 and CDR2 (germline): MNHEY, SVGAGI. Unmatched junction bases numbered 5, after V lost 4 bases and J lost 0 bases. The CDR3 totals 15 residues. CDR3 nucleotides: TGTGCCAGCAGTTCGACAGGGACGGCTAACTATGGCTACACCTTC. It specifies CASSSTGTANYGYTF.

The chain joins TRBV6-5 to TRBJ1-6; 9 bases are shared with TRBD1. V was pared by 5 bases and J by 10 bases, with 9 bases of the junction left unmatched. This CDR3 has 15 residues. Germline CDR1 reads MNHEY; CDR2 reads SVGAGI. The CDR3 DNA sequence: TGTGCCAGCAGTAGGACAGGGGAGACTGGGTCACCCCTCCACTTT. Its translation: CASSRTGETGSPLHF.

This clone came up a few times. This CDR3 is CATSRDQAYLYGYTF. CDR3 bases: TGTGCCACCAGCAGAGATCAGGCGTACCTCTATGGCTACACCTTC. The rearrangement uses TRBV15 and TRBJ1-2, with D unclear. This CDR3 has 15 amino acids. The germline V gene encodes CDR1 LNHNV and CDR2 YYDKDF (reference sequence). The V end was cut by 0 bases, the J end by 4 bases, with 12 bases between.

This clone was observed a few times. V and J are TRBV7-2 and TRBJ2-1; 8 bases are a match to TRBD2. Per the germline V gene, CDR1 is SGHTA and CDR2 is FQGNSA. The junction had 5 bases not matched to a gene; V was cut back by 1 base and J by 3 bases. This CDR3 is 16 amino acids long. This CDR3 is CASSLEAGALYNEQFF. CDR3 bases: TGTGCCAGCAGCTTAGAAGCGGGGGCCCTCTACAATGAGCAGTTCTTC.

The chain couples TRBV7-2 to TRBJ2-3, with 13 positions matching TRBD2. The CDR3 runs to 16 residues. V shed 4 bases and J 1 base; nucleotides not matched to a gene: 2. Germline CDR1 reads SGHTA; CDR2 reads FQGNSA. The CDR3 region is CASSYGTSGGTDTQYF. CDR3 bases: TGTGCCAGCAGCTACGGGACTAGCGGGGGCACAGATACGCAGTATTTT.

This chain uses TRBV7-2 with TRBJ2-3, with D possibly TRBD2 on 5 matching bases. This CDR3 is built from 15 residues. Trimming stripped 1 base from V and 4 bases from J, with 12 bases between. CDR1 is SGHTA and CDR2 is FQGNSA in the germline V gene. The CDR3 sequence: CASSLGVAPPDTQYF. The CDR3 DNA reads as TGTGCCAGCAGCTTAGGGGTAGCGCCCCCAGATACGCAGTATTTT.

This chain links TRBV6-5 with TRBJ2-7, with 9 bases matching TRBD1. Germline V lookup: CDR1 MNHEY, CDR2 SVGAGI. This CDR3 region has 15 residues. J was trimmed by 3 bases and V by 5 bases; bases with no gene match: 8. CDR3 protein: CASSRPGQGSYEQYF. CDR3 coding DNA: TGTGCCAGCAGTCGACCGGGACAGGGAAGCTACGAGCAGTACTTC.

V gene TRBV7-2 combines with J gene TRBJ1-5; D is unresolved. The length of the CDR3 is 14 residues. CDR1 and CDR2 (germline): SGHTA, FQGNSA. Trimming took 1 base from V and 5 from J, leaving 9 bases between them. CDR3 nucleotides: TGTGCCAGCAGCTTAGATGGCAGCGATCAGCCCCAGCATTTT. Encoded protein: CASSLDGSDQPQHF.

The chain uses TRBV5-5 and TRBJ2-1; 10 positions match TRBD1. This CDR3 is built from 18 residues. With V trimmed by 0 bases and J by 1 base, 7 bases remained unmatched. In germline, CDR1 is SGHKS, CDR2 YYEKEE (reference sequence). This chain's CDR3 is CASSLAPGQGISYNEQFF. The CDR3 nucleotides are TGTGCCAGCAGCTTGGCCCCGGGACAGGGGATTTCCTACAATGAGCAGTTCTTC.

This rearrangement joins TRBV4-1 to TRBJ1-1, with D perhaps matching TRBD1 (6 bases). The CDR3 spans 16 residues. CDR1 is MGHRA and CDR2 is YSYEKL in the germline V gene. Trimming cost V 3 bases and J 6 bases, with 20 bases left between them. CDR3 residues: CASSQGPLQGKAEAFF. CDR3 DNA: TGCGCCAGCAGCCAGGGACCCTTACAGGGAAAAGCTGAAGCTTTCTTT.

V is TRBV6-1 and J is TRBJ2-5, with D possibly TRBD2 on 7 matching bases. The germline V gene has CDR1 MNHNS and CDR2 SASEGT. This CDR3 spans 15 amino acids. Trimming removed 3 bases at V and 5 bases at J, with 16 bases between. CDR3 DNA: TGTGCCAGCAGTGACCCACGGGGGGCGGATGAGACCCAGTACTTC. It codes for CASSDPRGADETQYF.

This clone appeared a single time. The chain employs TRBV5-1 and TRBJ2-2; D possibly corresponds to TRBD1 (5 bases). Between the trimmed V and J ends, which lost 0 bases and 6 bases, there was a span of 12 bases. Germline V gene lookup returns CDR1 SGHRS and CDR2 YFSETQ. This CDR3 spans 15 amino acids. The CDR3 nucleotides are TGCGCCAGCAGCTTGGCACAGGCGACGTCCGGGGAGCTGTTTTTT. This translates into CASSLAQATSGELFF.

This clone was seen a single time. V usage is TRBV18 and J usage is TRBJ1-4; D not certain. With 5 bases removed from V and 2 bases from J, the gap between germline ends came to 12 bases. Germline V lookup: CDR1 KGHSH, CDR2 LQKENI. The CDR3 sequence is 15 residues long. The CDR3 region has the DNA TGTGCCAGCTCATACCCGGGAAGGACTAATGAAAAACTGTTTTTT. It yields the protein CASSYPGRTNEKLFF.

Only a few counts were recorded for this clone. CDR3: CASSSSSGTGSGDTEAFF. CDR3 nucleotides: TGTGCCAGCAGCTCAAGCTCCGGGACAGGGAGCGGGGACACTGAAGCTTTCTTT. The J gene is TRBJ1-1, the V gene TRBV7-9; 9 positions match TRBD1. This CDR3 has 18 amino acids. The junction had 15 bases not matched to a gene; V was cut back by 4 bases and J by 3 bases. Germline assignment: CDR1 SEHNR and CDR2 FQNEAQ (reference sequence).

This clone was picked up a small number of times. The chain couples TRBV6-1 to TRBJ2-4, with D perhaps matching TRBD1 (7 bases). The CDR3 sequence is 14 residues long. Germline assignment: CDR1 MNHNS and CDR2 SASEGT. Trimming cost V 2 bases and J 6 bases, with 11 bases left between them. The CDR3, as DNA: TGTGCCAGCAGTGAACTTCAGGGGGGAAACATTCAGTACTTC. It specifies CASSELQGGNIQYF.

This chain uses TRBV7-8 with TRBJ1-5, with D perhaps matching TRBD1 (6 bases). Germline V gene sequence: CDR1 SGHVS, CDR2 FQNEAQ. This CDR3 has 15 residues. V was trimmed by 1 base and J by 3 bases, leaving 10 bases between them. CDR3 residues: CASSLGDNSNQPQHF. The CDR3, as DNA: TGTGCCAGCAGCTTAGGGGACAATTCCAATCAGCCCCAGCATTTT.

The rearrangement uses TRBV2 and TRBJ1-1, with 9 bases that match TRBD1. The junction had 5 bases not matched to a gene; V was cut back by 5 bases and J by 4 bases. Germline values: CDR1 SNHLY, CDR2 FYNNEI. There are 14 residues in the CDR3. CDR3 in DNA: TGTGCCAGCAGTTGGGACAGGGAGGGCACTGAAGCTTTCTTT. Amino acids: CASSWDREGTEAFF.

CDR3 amino acids: CASSQDYTGGYEQYF. CDR3 nucleotide sequence: TGCGCCAGCAGCCAAGATTATACAGGGGGCTACGAGCAGTACTTC. The J gene is TRBJ2-7, the V gene TRBV4-1, with 8 bases lining up with TRBD1. Germline V gene data show CDR1 as MGHRA and CDR2 as YSYEKL. V was clipped by 0 bases and J by 3 bases; unmatched bases: 4. This CDR3 spans 15 amino acids.

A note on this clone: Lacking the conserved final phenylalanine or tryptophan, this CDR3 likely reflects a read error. The CDR3 here is CASSQGGQGAFSPLHL. In nucleotides, the CDR3 is TGCGCCAGCAGCCAAGGGGGACAGGGGGCTTTCTCACCCCTCCACCTT. V usage is TRBV4-1 and J usage is TRBJ1-6; TRBD1 matches 12 bases. The junction had 5 bases not matched to a gene; V was cut back by 1 base and J by 10 bases. Germline CDR1 MGHRA, CDR2 YSYEKL. This CDR3 region has 16 residues.

This chain's CDR3 is CSVEEGPDKETQYF. The CDR3 nucleotides are TGCAGCGTTGAAGAGGGGCCGGATAAAGAGACCCAGTACTTC. The chain joins TRBV29-1 to TRBJ2-5; TRBD1 is a possible D gene (5 bases). This CDR3 region has 14 residues. Trimming removed 0 bases from V and 3 bases from J, with 11 bases in between. Germline V CDR1 and CDR2: SQVTM, ANQGSEA.

CDR3 DNA: TGTGCCAGTAGTCTGAGGACTAGCGGTGCCTACAATGAGCAGTTCTTC. Translation gives CASSLRTSGAYNEQFF. V and J are TRBV19 and TRBJ2-1; 10 nucleotides line up with TRBD2. The CDR3 covers 16 residues. The ends lost 5 bases at V and 2 bases at J; junction bases unmatched: 6. The germline V gene has CDR1 LNHDA and CDR2 SQIVND (reference sequence).

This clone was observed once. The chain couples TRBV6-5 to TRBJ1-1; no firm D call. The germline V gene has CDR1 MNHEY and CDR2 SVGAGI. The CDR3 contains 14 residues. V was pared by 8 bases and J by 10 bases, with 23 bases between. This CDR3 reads CASATQRLEVGAFF. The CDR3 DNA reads TGTGCCAGCGCGACTCAACGCTTGGAAGTTGGAGCTTTCTTT.